Shown below are 24 T cell receptor beta chains from a single sample sequenced in a study of cytomegalovirus exposure and HLA in healthy donors. Both 60 Vbeta primers and 13 Jbeta primers went into the PCR. Measured with immunoSEQ multiplex PCR; TCRdb has only the in-frame clones, and not every one. The sample has 150,000 to 200,000 clones, around 80% seen once. Sequenced: PBMCs. The source is a human donor in good health.

The chain links TRBV19 to TRBJ1-1; D is uncertain. In germline, CDR1 is LNHDA, CDR2 SQIVND (reference sequence). V lost 5 bases and J 1 base, leaving 11 bases between the germline ends. CDR3 length: 14 amino acids. This CDR3 reads CASSPGGANTEAFF. CDR3 sequence (DNA): TGTGCCAGTAGTCCCGGCGGCGCGAACACTGAAGCTTTCTTT.

This chain joins TRBV25-1 and TRBJ1-4; no firm D call. CDR3 length equals 15 residues. Trimming removed 8 bases from V and 2 bases from J, with 15 bases in between. Germline V CDR1 and CDR2: MGHDK, SYGVNS. The CDR3 DNA is TGTGCCAGCCCTCCCTACCGCGGGACTAATGAAAAACTGTTTTTT. Its translation: CASPPYRGTNEKLFF.

The V and J genes are TRBV5-6 and TRBJ1-1, with 7 bases fitting TRBD1. The CDR3 totals 15 residues. V lost 3 bases, J lost 1 base, and 6 bases stayed unmatched. In germline, CDR1 is SGHDT, CDR2 YYEEEE. CDR3 in DNA: TGTGCCAGCAGCTCGGACAGGAGAGAGAACACTGAAGCTTTCTTT. This codes for CASSSDRRENTEAFF.

V and J are TRBV7-9 and TRBJ2-7, with 9 bases aligning to TRBD1. J lost 4 bases, V lost 5 bases, and 12 bases had no gene match. Germline V gives CDR1 SEHNR, CDR2 FQNEAQ (reference sequence). There are 16 residues in the CDR3. The chain's CDR3 is CASSPWTGVPPYEQYF. The CDR3, as DNA: TGTGCCAGCAGCCCTTGGACAGGGGTCCCTCCTTACGAGCAGTACTTC.

V and J are TRBV27 and TRBJ1-6; D unclear. The germline CDR1 and CDR2 sequences are MNHEY and SMNVEV (reference sequence). V was shortened by 1 base and J by 11 bases, with 15 bases between the two germline ends. This CDR3 spans 15 amino acids. CDR3: CASSLLAGSLAPLHF. The CDR3 DNA reads as TGTGCCAGCAGTTTATTGGCCGGGTCTTTGGCACCCCTCCACTTT.

The chain has TRBV6-6 and TRBJ1-1; 7 nucleotides align to TRBD1. The CDR3 runs to 13 residues. CDR1 MNHNY and CDR2 SVGAGI come from the germline V gene (reference sequence). V shed 6 bases and J 7 bases; nucleotides not matched to a gene: 8. CDR3 bases: TGTGCCAGCAGCCACGGACAGGCCGTTGAAGCTTTCTTT. Encoded protein: CASSHGQAVEAFF.

The chain carries TRBV7-9 and TRBJ2-1; D might be TRBD2 (6 bases). V was clipped by 3 bases and J by 7 bases, with 10 bases between them. Germline V gives CDR1 SEHNR, CDR2 FQNEAQ (reference sequence). The CDR3 sequence is 13 residues long. This chain's CDR3 is CASSFPGGNEQFF. The CDR3 DNA follows: TGTGCCAGCAGCTTTCCCGGAGGGAATGAGCAGTTCTTC.

CDR3 loop: CASSWAQQSSYNEQFF. In DNA, the CDR3 is TGTGCCAGCAGCTGGGCCCAGCAGAGCTCCTACAATGAGCAGTTCTTC. V gene TRBV5-5 combines with J gene TRBJ2-1; D remains ambiguous. The germline V gene encodes CDR1 SGHKS and CDR2 YYEKEE (reference sequence). The CDR3 has 16 amino acids. V was shortened by 3 bases and J by 0 bases, with 13 bases between the two germline ends.

V gene TRBV4-1 combines with J gene TRBJ2-1, with 8 positions matching TRBD1. From germline, CDR1 is MGHRA and CDR2 YSYEKL. The CDR3 spans 14 residues. Unmatched junction bases numbered 5, after V lost 6 bases and J lost 4 bases. CDR3 residues: CASRRTGTYNEQFF. The DNA for the CDR3 is TGCGCCAGCAGACGGACAGGGACTTACAATGAGCAGTTCTTC.

V usage is TRBV5-1 and J usage is TRBJ2-1; TRBD1 matches 7 bases. Germline V gene sequence: CDR1 SGHRS, CDR2 YFSETQ. This CDR3 is built from 19 residues. V lost 0 bases to trimming and J lost 3 bases; unmatched junction nucleotides: 15. CDR3 sequence: CASSLGPRGNGQIYNEQFF. The CDR3 DNA reads as TGCGCCAGCAGCTTGGGACCCAGGGGGAACGGGCAGATCTACAATGAGCAGTTCTTC.

The chain joins TRBV18 to TRBJ1-1, with D hard to call. Germline CDR1 reads KGHSH; CDR2 reads LQKENI. The CDR3 spans 15 residues. V lost 6 bases, J lost 3 bases, and 17 bases lay in between. In DNA form, the CDR3 reads TGTGCCAGCTCCCGACGGGTAGGTGCGTACACTGAAGCTTTCTTT. It encodes CASSRRVGAYTEAFF.

J is TRBJ2-7 and V is TRBV5-1, with 11 bases lining up with TRBD1. The germline V gene encodes CDR1 SGHRS and CDR2 YFSETQ. The CDR3 contains 14 residues. J lost 5 bases, V lost 4 bases, and 5 bases had no gene match. The CDR3 sequence is CASSRGQGANEQYF. DNA of the CDR3: TGCGCCAGCAGCCGCGGACAGGGGGCTAACGAGCAGTACTTC.

The gene calls are TRBV7-2 and TRBJ2-7; 14 bases are shared with TRBD2. This CDR3 is 17 amino acids long. Germline values: CDR1 SGHTA, CDR2 FQGNSA. J was trimmed by 4 bases and V by 5 bases; bases with no gene match: 10. CDR3 sequence: CASSPRPGTSGSYEQYF. The DNA of the CDR3 is TGTGCCAGCAGCCCCCGTCCCGGGACTAGCGGGAGTTACGAGCAGTACTTC.

This chain joins TRBV5-4 and TRBJ2-5; a possible D gene is TRBD1 (6 bases). Germline V CDR1 and CDR2: SGHNT, YYREEE (reference sequence). V lost 1 base and J lost 7, with 14 bases in between. The CDR3 totals 14 residues. CDR3: CASSLTGFPGTQYF. The CDR3 region has the DNA TGTGCCAGCAGCTTGACAGGGTTCCCTGGGACCCAGTACTTC.

This clone was detected only once. The CDR3 sequence: CASSFGGATETQYF. CDR3 DNA: TGCGCCAGCAGCTTTGGGGGCGCGACTGAGACCCAGTACTTC. The chain links TRBV5-1 to TRBJ2-5, with D maybe TRBD1 (6 bases). Germline V lookup: CDR1 SGHRS, CDR2 YFSETQ. Trimming took 2 bases from V and 5 from J, leaving 13 bases between them. CDR3 length: 14 residues.

The chain combines TRBV7-8 with TRBJ1-6; D might be TRBD1 (6 bases). From germline, CDR1 is SGHVS and CDR2 FQNEAQ. This CDR3 region has 15 residues. The V end lost 4 bases, the J end lost 8 bases, and 15 bases lay between the germline ends. The DNA for the CDR3 is TGTGCCAGCAGCTCCGCGACAGGTGCTTATTCACCCCTCCACTTT. This translates into CASSSATGAYSPLHF.

The V and J genes are TRBV5-4 and TRBJ1-2; the D gene is possibly TRBD1 (5 bases). V lost 4 bases, J lost 5 bases, and 24 bases lay in between. Germline V gene lookup returns CDR1 SGHNT and CDR2 YYREEE (reference sequence). This CDR3 has 17 amino acids. As DNA, the CDR3 is TGTGCCAGCAGCCCAGGAGGGGCGCCGAATAGTTTTTATGGCTACACCTTC. Translated: CASSPGGAPNSFYGYTF.

The chain combines TRBV13 with TRBJ2-4, with a weak D call TRBD2 (6 bases). Germline CDR1 is PRHDT and CDR2 is FYEKMQ (reference sequence). CDR3 size: 14 residues. The V gene lost 6 bases and the J gene lost 0 bases, with 9 bases spanning the gap. Written as DNA, the CDR3 is TGTGCCAGCAGTTGGGGGGTAGCCAAAAACATTCAGTACTTC. Residues: CASSWGVAKNIQYF.

CDR3 DNA: TGTGCCAGCAGTGAAGGCCTCGGGCGGGCGGGTGAAAAACTGTTTTTT. Residues: CASSEGLGRAGEKLFF. The rearrangement uses TRBV6-1 and TRBJ1-4; D is unresolved. V was cut by 1 base and J by 7 bases, with 16 bases left in between. The CDR3 has 16 amino acids. Germline CDR1 MNHNS, CDR2 SASEGT.

The CDR3: CASSLTAASYEQYF. In DNA, the CDR3 is TGTGCCAGCAGCTTGACAGCTGCCTCCTACGAGCAGTACTTC. This chain joins TRBV7-2 and TRBJ2-7, with TRBD1 as a possible D gene (5 bases). The V gene lost 3 bases and the J gene lost 0 bases, with 9 bases spanning the gap. Germline CDR1 is SGHTA and CDR2 is FQGNSA. CDR3 length: 14 residues.

The chain recombines TRBV29-1 with TRBJ1-1, with TRBD1 matching 7 bases. Germline V gene lookup returns CDR1 SQVTM and CDR2 ANQGSEA. V dropped 6 bases and J dropped 4; count of bases not matched to a gene: 8. The CDR3 covers 13 residues. CDR3 DNA: TGCAGCGTAGGGACAGTTCATTCCACTGAAGCTTTCTTT. Translation: CSVGTVHSTEAFF. The full variable domain, rest sourced from reference TRBV29-1 and TRBJ1-1, is SAVISQKPSRDICQRGTSLTIQCQVDSQVTMMFWYRQQPGQSLTLIATANQGSEATYESGFVIDKFPISRPNLTFSTLTVSNMSPEDSSIYLCSVGTVHSTEAFFGQGTRLTVV.

The rearrangement links TRBV7-2 to TRBJ1-2, with TRBD1 as a possible D gene (5 bases). This CDR3 spans 15 amino acids. V shed 2 bases and J shed 4 bases, with 14 bases lying between them. The germline V gene encodes CDR1 SGHTA and CDR2 FQGNSA. The DNA of the CDR3 is TGTGCCAGCAGCTTATCGGCGACAGCCATCTATGGCTACACCTTC. Protein: CASSLSATAIYGYTF.

V is TRBV25-1 and J is TRBJ2-7; TRBD1 agrees at 7 bases. Trimming cost V 7 bases and J 13 bases; bases outside gene matches: 19. Per germline, CDR1 MGHDK and CDR2 SYGVNS. This CDR3 has 14 residues. The CDR3 bases are TGTGCCAGCACCAAGGGCATGAGGGGACAGCGCTATTACTTC. This codes for CASTKGMRGQRYYF.

V is TRBV10-3 and J is TRBJ1-5, with D possibly being TRBD1 (5 bases). The CDR3 sequence is 13 residues long. V shed 8 bases and J shed 8 bases, with 16 bases lying between them. Germline loops: CDR1 ENHRY, CDR2 SYGVKD. The CDR3 reads CAIARGGGEPQHF. The DNA for the CDR3 is TGTGCCATCGCCCGGGGGGGAGGTGAGCCCCAGCATTTT.